These 2 T cell receptor beta chains were all obtained from the same sample, sequenced in a study of CD8+ T cells in alopecia areata. Isolated RNA was reverse transcribed into cDNA used as the sequencing template. Assay: immunoSEQ multiplex PCR; the TCRdb copy retains only in-frame clones and omits some. In the table there are more than 150,000 clones, 59% of which are singletons. The sequenced sample was CD4+ T cells sorted from blood, obtained at week 0. The receptor set was obtained from a human donor with alopecia areata.

The rearrangement uses TRBV25-1 and TRBJ2-5; D is unresolved. Trimming took 4 bases from V and 1 from J, leaving 7 bases between them. The CDR3 is 13 residues long. CDR1 and CDR2 from the germline V gene are MGHDK and SYGVNS. The CDR3 region is CASSVWPQETQYF. CDR3 coding DNA: TGTGCCAGCAGTGTATGGCCCCAAGAGACCCAGTACTTC.

This chain connects TRBV29-1 to TRBJ1-1, with D maybe TRBD1 (5 bases). V was cut by 6 bases and J by 2 bases, with 16 bases left in between. Germline CDR1 and CDR2: SQVTM and ANQGSEA. The CDR3 totals 14 residues. This chain's CDR3 is CSVQTGTINTEAFF. For the CDR3, the DNA is TGCAGCGTCCAGACCGGGACGATTAACACTGAAGCTTTCTTT.